This is a list of T cell receptor beta chains from one sample in a study of cytotoxic CD8 clonotypes in ibrutinib-treated CLL. Profiling relied on immunoSEQ multiplex PCR, and the TCRdb table lists in-frame clones only, not all of them. The data hold about 85,000 clones, with roughly three quarters observed a single time. The input for sequencing was PBMCs, taken after 12 months of ibrutinib treatment. These receptors came from a human donor with chronic lymphocytic leukemia. CDR3s include the opening cysteine and the closing phenylalanine or tryptophan. Each record gives: D gene, V gene, CDR3 length, J gene, CDR3 protein. A D gene is named only where the DNA matches it firmly.

TRBD1	TRBV19	16	TRBJ1-5	CASIDLGTGGNQPQHF
TRBD2	TRBV19	13	TRBJ2-3	CASMASGTDTQYF
.	TRBV28	15	TRBJ1-5	CASSFQSGAPRPQHF
.	TRBV2	15	TRBJ2-6	CASRAGAVGANVLTF
.	TRBV9	15	TRBJ1-1	CASSVWPELNTEAFF
.	TRBV6-1	13	TRBJ1-6	CASGGQNNSPLHF
.	TRBV19	14	TRBJ1-3	CATKRDHSGNTIYF
TRBD2	TRBV5-1	16	.	CASSLAGTSGNYEQYF
.	TRBV6-6	14	TRBJ1-2	CASSLEGRLYGYTF
.	TRBV9	15	TRBJ1-2	CASSVASRGSGGYTF
.	TRBV6-5	15	TRBJ1-2	CASSYSGRGDYGYTF
.	TRBV28	16	TRBJ1-4	CASSLVPPGANEKLFF
TRBD2	TRBV28	15	TRBJ2-3	CASSFGGGLADTQYF
.	TRBV30	13	TRBJ2-3	CAWSPPRGGPQYF
.	TRBV6-5	13	TRBJ1-1	CASSLRKDTEAFF
TRBD1	TRBV18	14	TRBJ1-2	CASSPDRGSGGYTF
TRBD1	TRBV11-2	13	TRBJ1-1	CASSSRQGTEAFF
.	TRBV4-2	18	TRBJ1-5	CASSNPQTGLHSNQPQHF
TRBD1	TRBV19	14	TRBJ2-6	CASRETGGANVLTF
.	TRBV5-4	14	TRBJ1-3	CASSLGGVGNTIYF
.	TRBV7-9	13	TRBJ2-5	CASSLVSESAQYF
.	TRBV27	14	TRBJ2-2	CASQGFSNTGELFF
TRBD1	TRBV27	14	TRBJ2-3	CATHQGAWTDTQYF
.	TRBV11-2	14	TRBJ1-3	CASSFSSSGNTIYF
TRBD2	TRBV19	14	TRBJ2-1	CASSKTSGTTEQFF
.	TRBV2	13	TRBJ2-5	CASSQPGGATQYF
TRBD2	TRBV6-6	14	TRBJ2-2	CATRGRGDTGELFF
TRBD1	TRBV5-1	15	TRBJ2-7	CASSPWTGSTYEQYF
TRBD1	TRBV30	14	TRBJ1-1	CAWRGDSSDTEAFF
.	TRBV27	15	TRBJ1-2	CASGPRDAANYGYTF
.	TRBV15	13	TRBJ1-2	CATSRPEGYGYTF
.	TRBV2	12	TRBJ2-5	CASSLGEETQYF
.	TRBV28	15	TRBJ1-5	CASSPAPGSNQPQHF
.	TRBV11-2	13	TRBJ2-7	CASSLGKLGLPYF
.	TRBV10-1	12	TRBJ2-4	CASPRGGPVQYF
.	TRBV4-1	17	TRBJ1-6	CASSRLDLVSYNSPLHF
.	TRBV27	13	TRBJ2-2	CASSLEARGELFF
.	TRBV5-1	13	TRBJ2-5	CASSQGPQETQYF
.	TRBV28	15	TRBJ1-5	CASSSPGGSNQPQHF
.	TRBV7-2	16	TRBJ2-7	CASSFGGSLPSYEQYF
TRBD1	TRBV7-8	12	TRBJ1-5	CASSLSQGAQHF
.	TRBV5-1	17	TRBJ1-3	CASSLAGRGVSGNTIYF
.	TRBV7-8	15	TRBJ1-1	CASSPYRVRNTEAFF
.	TRBV5-5	13	TRBJ1-4	CASSLTGREKLFF
.	TRBV11-2	16	TRBJ1-4	CASSLVGVQGGEKLFF
.	TRBV7-2	14	TRBJ2-1	CASSLEAWAHEQFF
.	TRBV5-1	15	TRBJ1-1	CASSLVGRPNTEAFF
.	TRBV9	13	TRBJ2-1	CASSVWGGDEQFF
.	TRBV15	12	TRBJ1-2	CATSRDVGGYTF
.	TRBV18	14	TRBJ2-3	CASSPAGSTDTQYF
.	TRBV28	12	TRBJ2-6	CASTAGANVLTF
TRBD2	TRBV5-1	15	TRBJ2-1	CASSGGTTPGNEQFF
.	TRBV4-2	14	TRBJ2-2	CASSQDRGHRELFF
TRBD1	TRBV18	13	TRBJ2-7	CASSLDRASEQYF
.	TRBV7-9	11	TRBJ2-5	CASTLGETQYF
.	TRBV2	13	TRBJ2-3	CASSVGGTDTQYF
.	TRBV5-1	10	TRBJ2-7	CASSLPGQYF
TRBD2	TRBV5-4	17	TRBJ2-5	CASSLARASGYPGTQYF
.	TRBV6-5	15	TRBJ2-7	CASSYGGSSSYEQYF
.	TRBV7-2	12	TRBJ1-6	CASSHYNSPLHF